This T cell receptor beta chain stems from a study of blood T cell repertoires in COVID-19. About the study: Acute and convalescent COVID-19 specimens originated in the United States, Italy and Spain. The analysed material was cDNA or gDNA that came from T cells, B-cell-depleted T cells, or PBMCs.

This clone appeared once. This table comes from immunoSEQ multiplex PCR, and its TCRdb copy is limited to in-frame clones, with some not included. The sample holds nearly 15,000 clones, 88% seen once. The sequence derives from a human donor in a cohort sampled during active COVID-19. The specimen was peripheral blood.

The CDR3 DNA follows: TGTGCCAGCAGCCCCTGGACAGGCGAGCAGTACTTC. It translates to CASSPWTGEQYF. V gene TRBV7-9 combines with J gene TRBJ2-7, with 7 bases that match TRBD1. CDR1 and CDR2 (germline): SEHNR, FQNEAQ (reference sequence). With V trimmed by 5 bases and J by 6 bases, 4 bases remained unmatched. The CDR3 extends over 12 amino acids. Full variable domain (rest looked up from reference TRBV7-9 and TRBJ2-7): DTGVSQNPRHKITKRGQNVTFRCDPISEHNRLYWYRQTLGQGPEFLTYFQNEAQLEKSRLLSDRFSAERPKGSFSTLEIQRTEQGDSAMYLCASSPWTGEQYFGPGTRLTVT.